This T cell receptor (beta chain) comes out of a study of blood T cell repertoires in COVID-19. Participants had their cohort set by participant-reported clinical history. Per the germline V gene, CDR1 is DFQATT and CDR2 is SNEGSKA (reference sequence). With V trimmed by 3 bases and J by 6 bases, 7 bases remained unmatched. The CDR3 covers 15 residues. TCRdb keeps only in-frame clones here, not all; method: immunoSEQ multiplex PCR. The data contain fewer than 250,000 clones, 86% of them singletons. This TCR derives from a woman between 40 and 50 years old in a cohort exposed to, infected with or recovered from COVID-19 (not recorded which). V is TRBV20-1 and J is TRBJ2-1; 11 bases match TRBD2. The material sequenced was PBMCs or T cells enriched from blood (not recorded which). This chain's CDR3 is CSASRLAGRANEQFF. The CDR3 DNA reads as TGCAGTGCTAGTCGACTAGCGGGGAGGGCCAATGAGCAGTTCTTC.